One and the same sample provided the 4 T cell receptor beta chains below, sequenced in a study of post-analysis software for immune sequencing data. Unique molecular identifiers tagged the TCR beta cDNA libraries. TCRdb used MiXCR to reprocess the PCR reads, holding one entry per CDR3 protein. This table has about 200,000 distinct CDR3 sequences, roughly 30% appearing once. Notes on the study in general: There were five TRBV segments more frequent in patients than controls, and TRBV5-6, TRBV5-1 and TRBV20-1 were among them.

These receptors have no identified antigens. The sample comprised blood. The receptors derive from a girl under 18 with multiple sclerosis.

This clonotype has only one observation. A clone one base away is much larger, so this may be a read error. The chain combines TRBV12-3 or TRBV12-4 with TRBJ1-1; D remains unclear. V lost 3 bases to trimming and J lost 1 base, with 6 bases between them. The CDR3 covers 13 residues. The CDR3 spells CASSFKQNTEAFF. The CDR3 coding sequence is TGTGCCAGCAGTTTCAAACAGAACACTGAAGCTTTCTTT.

This clonotype is a singleton in its sample. At one of its ends the junction is not consistent with the germline gene, which may arise from a read error. This chain joins TRBV28 and TRBJ2-7; possible D gene TRBD1, 6 bases. The germline CDR1 and CDR2 sequences are MDHEN and SYDVKM. The CDR3 is 15 amino acids. The CDR3 nucleotides read TGTGCCGGCAGTTTAGGGACATTAAAGGAGGACGAGCAGTACTTC. As protein: CAGSLGTLKEDEQYF.

To note about this clonotype: This clone may be a read error of a much larger clone one base away. DNA for the CDR3: TGTGTCAGCAGCCGAACGGAGACCCAGTACTTC. As protein: CVSSRTETQYF. The chain joins TRBV7-9 to TRBJ2-5; no firm D call. Germline V gene sequence: CDR1 SEHNR, CDR2 FQNEAQ (reference sequence). This CDR3 comprises 11 residues.

This clonotype has ten or more counts. The chain is built from TRBV4-1 and TRBJ1-2; perhaps TRBD1 as D (6 bases). This CDR3 comprises 15 residues. CDR1 and CDR2 from the germline V gene are MGHRA and YSYEKL. V lost 2 bases to trimming and J lost 6 bases, with 16 bases between them. This chain's CDR3 is CASSQPSYRVDGYTF. The CDR3 DNA reads as TGCGCCAGCAGCCAACCGAGCTACAGGGTAGATGGCTACACCTTC.